This TCR beta chain was profiled in a study of OX40 agonist ivuxolimab in advanced cancers. For this clone: Its antigen is undetermined.

Some clones are missing from TCRdb's copy, which holds only in-frame ones; the method was immunoSEQ multiplex PCR. The sample lists about 75,000 clones; roughly nine tenths were seen once. Study-wide results and limits: Partial responders dosed at 0.1-3.0 mg/kg displayed clonal expansion ranking among the lowest.

This receptor was taken from an adult with an advanced solid tumor such as melanoma, head and neck, liver or kidney cancer. The starting material was CD4+ or CD8+ T cells sorted from blood, obtained in a trial of the OX40 agonist ivuxolimab.

CDR3 bases: TGTGCCAGTAGTATCGGGACCGCCGCCGGGGAGCTGTTTTTT. This sequence encodes CASSIGTAAGELFF. The gene calls are TRBV19 and TRBJ2-2; D may correspond to TRBD1 or TRBD2 (5 bases each). The CDR3 is 14 residues long. V dropped 3 bases and J dropped 6 bases, with 11 bases sitting between them. CDR1 and CDR2 from the germline V gene are LNHDA and SQIVND (reference sequence).